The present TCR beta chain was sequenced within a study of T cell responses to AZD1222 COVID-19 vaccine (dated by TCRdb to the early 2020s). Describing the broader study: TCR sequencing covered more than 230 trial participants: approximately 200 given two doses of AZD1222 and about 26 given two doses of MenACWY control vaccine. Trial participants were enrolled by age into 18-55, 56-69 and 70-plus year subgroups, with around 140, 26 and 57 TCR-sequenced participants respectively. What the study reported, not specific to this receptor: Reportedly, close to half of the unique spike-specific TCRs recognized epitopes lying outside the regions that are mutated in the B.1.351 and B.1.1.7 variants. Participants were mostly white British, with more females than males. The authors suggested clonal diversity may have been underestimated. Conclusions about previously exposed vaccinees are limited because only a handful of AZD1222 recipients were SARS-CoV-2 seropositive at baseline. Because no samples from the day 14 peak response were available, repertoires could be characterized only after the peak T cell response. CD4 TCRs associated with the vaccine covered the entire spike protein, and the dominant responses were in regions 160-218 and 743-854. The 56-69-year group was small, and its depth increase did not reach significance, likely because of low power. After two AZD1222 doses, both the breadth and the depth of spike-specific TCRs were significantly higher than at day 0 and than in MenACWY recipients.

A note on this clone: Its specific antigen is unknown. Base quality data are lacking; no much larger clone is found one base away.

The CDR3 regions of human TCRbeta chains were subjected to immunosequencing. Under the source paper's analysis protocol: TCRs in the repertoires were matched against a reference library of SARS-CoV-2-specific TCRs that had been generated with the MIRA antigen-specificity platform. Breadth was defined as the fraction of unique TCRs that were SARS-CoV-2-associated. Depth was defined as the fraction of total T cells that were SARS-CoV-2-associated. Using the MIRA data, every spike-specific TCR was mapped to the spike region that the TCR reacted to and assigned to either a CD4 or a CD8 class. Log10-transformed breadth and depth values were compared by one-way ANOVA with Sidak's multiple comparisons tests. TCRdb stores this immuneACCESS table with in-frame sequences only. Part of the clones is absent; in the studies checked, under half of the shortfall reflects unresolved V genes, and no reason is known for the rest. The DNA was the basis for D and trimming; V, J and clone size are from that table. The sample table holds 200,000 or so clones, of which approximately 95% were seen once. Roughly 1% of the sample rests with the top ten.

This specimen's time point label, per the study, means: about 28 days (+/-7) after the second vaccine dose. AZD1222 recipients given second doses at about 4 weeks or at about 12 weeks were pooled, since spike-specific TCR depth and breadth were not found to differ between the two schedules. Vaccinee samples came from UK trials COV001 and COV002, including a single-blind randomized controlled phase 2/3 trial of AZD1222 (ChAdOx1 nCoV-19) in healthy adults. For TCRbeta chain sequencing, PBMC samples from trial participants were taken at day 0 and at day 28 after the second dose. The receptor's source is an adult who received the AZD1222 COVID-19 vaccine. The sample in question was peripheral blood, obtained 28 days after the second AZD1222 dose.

The CDR3 is CASSYGGQLNTEAFF. Read as DNA, the sequence is TGTGCCAGCAGTTACGGAGGGCAGCTGAACACTGAAGCTTTCTTT. The V gene is TRBV6-5 and the J gene is TRBJ1-1; the D gene remains uncertain. For CDR1 and CDR2, the germline V gene lists MNHEY and SVGAGI. V is cut by 2 bases and J by 0 bases, and the space between the germline ends is 10 bases. Including cysteine and phenylalanine, the CDR3 has 15 amino acids. The kept DNA is CDR3 alone, 45 bases in frame from the first base.